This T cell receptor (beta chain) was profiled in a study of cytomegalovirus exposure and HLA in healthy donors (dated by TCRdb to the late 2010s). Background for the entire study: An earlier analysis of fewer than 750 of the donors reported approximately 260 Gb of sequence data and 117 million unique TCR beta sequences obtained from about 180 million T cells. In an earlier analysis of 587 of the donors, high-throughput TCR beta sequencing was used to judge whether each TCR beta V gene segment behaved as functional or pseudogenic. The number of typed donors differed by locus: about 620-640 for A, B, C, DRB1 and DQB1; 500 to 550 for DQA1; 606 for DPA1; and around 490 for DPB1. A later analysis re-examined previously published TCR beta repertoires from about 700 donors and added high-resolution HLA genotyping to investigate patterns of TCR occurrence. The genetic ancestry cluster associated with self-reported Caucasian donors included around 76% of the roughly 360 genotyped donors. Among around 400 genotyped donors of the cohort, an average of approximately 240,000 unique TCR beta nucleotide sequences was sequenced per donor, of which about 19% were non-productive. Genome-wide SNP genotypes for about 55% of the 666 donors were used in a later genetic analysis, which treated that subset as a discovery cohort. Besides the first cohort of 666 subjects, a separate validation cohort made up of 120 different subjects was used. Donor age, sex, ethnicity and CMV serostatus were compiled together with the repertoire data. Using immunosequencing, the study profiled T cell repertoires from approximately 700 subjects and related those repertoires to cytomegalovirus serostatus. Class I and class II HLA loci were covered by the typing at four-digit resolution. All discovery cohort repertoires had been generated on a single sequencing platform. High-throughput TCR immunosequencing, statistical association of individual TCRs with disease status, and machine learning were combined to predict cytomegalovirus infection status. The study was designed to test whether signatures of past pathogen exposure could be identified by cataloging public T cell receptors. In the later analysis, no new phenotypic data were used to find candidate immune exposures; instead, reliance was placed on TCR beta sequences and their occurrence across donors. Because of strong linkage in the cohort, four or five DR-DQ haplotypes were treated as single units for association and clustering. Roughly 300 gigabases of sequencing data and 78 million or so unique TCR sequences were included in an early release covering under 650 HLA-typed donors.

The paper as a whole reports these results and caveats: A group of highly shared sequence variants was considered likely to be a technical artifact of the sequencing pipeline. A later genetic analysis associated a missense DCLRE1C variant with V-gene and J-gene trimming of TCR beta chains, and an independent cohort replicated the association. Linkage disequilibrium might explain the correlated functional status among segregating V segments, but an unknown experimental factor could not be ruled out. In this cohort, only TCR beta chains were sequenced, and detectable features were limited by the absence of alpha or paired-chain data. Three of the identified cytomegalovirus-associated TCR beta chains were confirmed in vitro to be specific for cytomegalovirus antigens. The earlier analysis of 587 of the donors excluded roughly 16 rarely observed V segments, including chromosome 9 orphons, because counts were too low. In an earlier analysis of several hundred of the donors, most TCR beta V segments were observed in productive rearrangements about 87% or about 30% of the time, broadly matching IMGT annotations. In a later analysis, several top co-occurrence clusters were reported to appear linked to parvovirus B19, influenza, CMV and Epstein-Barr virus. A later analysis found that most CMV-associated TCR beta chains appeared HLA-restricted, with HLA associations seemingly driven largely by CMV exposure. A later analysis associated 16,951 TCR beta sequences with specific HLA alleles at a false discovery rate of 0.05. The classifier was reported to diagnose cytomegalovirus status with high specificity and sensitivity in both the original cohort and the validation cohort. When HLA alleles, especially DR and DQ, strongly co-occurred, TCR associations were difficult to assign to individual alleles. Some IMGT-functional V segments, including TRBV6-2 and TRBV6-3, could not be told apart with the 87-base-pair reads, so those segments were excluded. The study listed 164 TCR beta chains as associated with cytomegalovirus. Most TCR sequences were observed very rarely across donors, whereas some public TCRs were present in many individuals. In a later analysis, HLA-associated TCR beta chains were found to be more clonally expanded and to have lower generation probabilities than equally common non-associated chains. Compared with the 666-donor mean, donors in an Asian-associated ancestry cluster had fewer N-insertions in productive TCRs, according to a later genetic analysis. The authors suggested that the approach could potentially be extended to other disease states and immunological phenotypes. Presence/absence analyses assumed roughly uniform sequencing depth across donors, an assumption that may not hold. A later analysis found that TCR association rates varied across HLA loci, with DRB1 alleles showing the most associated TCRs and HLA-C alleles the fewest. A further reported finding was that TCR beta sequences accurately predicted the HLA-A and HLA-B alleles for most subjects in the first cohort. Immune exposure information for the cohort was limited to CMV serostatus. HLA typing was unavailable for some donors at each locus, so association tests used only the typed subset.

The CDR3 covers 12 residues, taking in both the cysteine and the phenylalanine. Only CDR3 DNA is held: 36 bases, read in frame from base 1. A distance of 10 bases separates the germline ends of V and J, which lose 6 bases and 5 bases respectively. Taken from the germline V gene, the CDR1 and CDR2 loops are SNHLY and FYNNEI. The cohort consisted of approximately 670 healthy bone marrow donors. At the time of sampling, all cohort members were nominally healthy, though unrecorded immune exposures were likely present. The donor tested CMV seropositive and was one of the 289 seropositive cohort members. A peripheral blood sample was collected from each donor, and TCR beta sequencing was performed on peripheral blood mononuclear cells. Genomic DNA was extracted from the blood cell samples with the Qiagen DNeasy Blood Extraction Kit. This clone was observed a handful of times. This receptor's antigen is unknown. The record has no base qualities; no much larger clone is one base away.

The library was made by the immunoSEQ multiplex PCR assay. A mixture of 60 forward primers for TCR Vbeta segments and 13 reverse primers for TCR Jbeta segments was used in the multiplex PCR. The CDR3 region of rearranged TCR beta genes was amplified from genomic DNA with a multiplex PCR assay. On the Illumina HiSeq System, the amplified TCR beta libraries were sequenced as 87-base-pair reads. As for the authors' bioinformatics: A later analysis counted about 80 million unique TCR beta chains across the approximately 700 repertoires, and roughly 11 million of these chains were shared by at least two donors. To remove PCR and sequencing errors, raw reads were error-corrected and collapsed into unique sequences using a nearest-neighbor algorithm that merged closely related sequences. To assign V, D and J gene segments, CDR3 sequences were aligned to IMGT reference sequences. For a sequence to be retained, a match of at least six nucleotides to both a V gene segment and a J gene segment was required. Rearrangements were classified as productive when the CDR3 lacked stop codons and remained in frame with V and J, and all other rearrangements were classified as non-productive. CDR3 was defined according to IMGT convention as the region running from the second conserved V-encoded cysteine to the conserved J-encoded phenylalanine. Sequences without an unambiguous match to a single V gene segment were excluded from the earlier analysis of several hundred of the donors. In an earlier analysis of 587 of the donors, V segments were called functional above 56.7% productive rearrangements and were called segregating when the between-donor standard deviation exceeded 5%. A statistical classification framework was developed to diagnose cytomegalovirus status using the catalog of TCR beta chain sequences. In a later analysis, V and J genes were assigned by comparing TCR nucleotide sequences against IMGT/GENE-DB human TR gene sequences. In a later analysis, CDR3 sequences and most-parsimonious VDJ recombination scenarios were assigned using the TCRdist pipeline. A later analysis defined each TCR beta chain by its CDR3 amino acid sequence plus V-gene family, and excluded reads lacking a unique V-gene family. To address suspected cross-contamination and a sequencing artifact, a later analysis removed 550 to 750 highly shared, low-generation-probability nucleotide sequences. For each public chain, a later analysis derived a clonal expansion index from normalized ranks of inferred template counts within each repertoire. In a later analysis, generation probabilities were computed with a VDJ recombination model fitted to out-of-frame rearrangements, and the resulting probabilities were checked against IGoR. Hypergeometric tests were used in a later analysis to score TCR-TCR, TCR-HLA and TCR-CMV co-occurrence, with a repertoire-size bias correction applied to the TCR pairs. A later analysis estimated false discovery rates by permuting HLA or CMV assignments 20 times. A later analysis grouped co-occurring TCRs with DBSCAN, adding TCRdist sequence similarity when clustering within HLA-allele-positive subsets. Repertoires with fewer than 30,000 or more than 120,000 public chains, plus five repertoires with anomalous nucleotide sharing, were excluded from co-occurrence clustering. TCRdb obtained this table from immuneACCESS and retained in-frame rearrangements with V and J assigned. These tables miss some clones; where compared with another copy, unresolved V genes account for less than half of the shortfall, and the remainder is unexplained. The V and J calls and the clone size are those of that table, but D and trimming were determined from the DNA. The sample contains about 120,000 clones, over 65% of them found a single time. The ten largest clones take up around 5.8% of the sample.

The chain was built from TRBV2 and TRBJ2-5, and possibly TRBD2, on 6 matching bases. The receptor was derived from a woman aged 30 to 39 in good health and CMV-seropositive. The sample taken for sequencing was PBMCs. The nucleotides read TGTGCCAGCAGGACCCTAGCGGAGACCCAGTACTTC. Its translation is CASRTLAETQYF.